This T cell receptor (beta chain) derives from a study of OX40 agonist ivuxolimab in advanced cancers. Study results and limitations: The mean number of expanded clones was higher in CD8+ T cells than in CD4+.

With regard to this clone: Its antigen is unidentified.

Sampled blood was obtained at baseline, cycle 4 day 1, and cycle 7 day 1. CDR1 and CDR2 (germline): SGHAT, FQNNGV. V lost 3 bases, J lost 6 bases, and 11 bases lay in between. The CDR3 sequence is 13 residues long. Here immunoSEQ multiplex PCR was the method, and the copy in TCRdb shows in-frame clones only, minus some. The sample carries roughly 75,000 clones, more than 80% recorded once. Sequenced here: CD4+ or CD8+ T cells sorted from blood, sampled in a trial of the OX40 agonist ivuxolimab. The J gene is TRBJ2-5, the V gene TRBV11-2; perhaps TRBD1 as D (6 bases). This receptor was obtained from an adult with an advanced solid tumor such as melanoma, head and neck, liver or kidney cancer. The CDR3 nucleotides read TGTGCCAGCAGCTTGGGGGCCACACAGACCCAGTACTTC. Protein product: CASSLGATQTQYF. Full variable domain (missing parts from reference TRBV11-2 and TRBJ2-5): EAGVAQSPRYKIIEKRQSVAFWCNPISGHATLYWYQQILGQGPKLLIQFQNNGVVDDSQLPKDRFSAERLKGVDSTLKIQPAKLEDSAVYLCASSLGATQTQYFGPGTRLLVL.